The 2 T cell receptor beta chains below were found in one sample sequenced in a study of CD8 T cells in ankylosing spondylitis. A single record per CDR3 protein comes from TCRdb applying MiXCR to the 5' RACE reads. The table includes 750,000 to 850,000 distinct CDR3 sequences, 10% to 15% detected once. Study results and limitations: A TCR beta motif of about eight highly homologous variants appeared characteristic of ankylosing spondylitis blood.

For these TCRs, the target antigens are not known. Sequencing used blood, either unsorted or a sorted T cell fraction (not recorded which). The receptors originated from a male donor with ankylosing spondylitis.

The genes are TRBV5-1 and TRBJ2-1, with TRBD2 identical over 8 bases. Germline CDR1 and CDR2: SGHRS and YFSETQ. CDR3 length equals 17 residues. With V trimmed by 2 bases and J by 2 bases, 9 bases remained unmatched. As DNA, the CDR3 is TGCGCCAGCAGCTTATACCGTAGCGGGATAACCTACAATGAGCAGTTCTTC. This encodes CASSLYRSGITYNEQFF.

The genes are TRBV7-2 and TRBJ1-2; TRBD1 is a possible D gene (5 bases). The V and J ends lost 1 base and 5 bases respectively, with 14 bases between them. Per germline, CDR1 SGHTA and CDR2 FQGNSA. CDR3 length: 15 residues. The CDR3 loop is CASSLGGGRSYGYTF. CDR3 sequence (DNA): TGTGCCAGCAGCTTAGGGGGCGGTCGGAGTTATGGCTACACCTTC.